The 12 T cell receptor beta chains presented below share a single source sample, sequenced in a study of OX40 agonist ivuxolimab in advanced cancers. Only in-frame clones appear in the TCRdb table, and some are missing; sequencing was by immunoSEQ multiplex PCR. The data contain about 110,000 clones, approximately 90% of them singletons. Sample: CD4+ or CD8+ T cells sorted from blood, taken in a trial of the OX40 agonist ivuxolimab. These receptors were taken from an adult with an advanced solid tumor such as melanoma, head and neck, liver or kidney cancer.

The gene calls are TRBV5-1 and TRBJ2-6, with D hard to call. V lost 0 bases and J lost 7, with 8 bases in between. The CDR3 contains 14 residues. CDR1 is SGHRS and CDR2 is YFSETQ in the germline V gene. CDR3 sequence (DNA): TGCGCCAGCAGCTTGGAAGGTGGAGCCAACGTCCTGACTTTC. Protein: CASSLEGGANVLTF. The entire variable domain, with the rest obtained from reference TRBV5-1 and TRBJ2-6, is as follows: KAGVTQTPRYLIKTRGQQVTLSCSPISGHRSVSWYQQTPGQGLQFLFEYFSETQRNKGNFPGRFSGRQFSNSRSEMNVSTLELGDSALYLCASSLEGGANVLTFGAGSRLTVL.

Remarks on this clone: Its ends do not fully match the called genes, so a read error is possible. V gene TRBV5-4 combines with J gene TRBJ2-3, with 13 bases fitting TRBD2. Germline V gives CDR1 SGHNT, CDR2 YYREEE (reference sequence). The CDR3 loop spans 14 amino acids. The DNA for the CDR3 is TGTGCCAGCAGCTTAGGAGGGGGACTAGCGGGAAACCTTTTT. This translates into CASSLGGGLAGNLF. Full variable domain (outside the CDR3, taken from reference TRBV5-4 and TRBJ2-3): ETGVTQSPTHLIKTRGQQVTLRCSSQSGHNTVSWYQQALGQGPQFIFQYYREEENGRGNFPPRFSGLQFPNYSSELNVNALELDDSALYLCASSLGGGLAGNLFGPGTRLTVL.

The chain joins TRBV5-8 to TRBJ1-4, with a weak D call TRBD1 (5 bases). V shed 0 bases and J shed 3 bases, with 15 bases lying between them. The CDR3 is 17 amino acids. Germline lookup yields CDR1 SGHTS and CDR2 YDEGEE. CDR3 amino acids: CASSLGGVFVPNEKLFF. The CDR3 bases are TGTGCCAGCAGCTTGGGGGGGGTCTTCGTCCCTAATGAAAAACTGTTTTTT. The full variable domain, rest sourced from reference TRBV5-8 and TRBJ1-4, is EAGVTQSPTHLIKTRGQQATLRCSPISGHTSVYWYQQALGLGLQFLLWYDEGEERNRGNFPPRFSGRQFPNYSSELNVNALELEDSALYLCASSLGGVFVPNEKLFFGSGTQLSVL.

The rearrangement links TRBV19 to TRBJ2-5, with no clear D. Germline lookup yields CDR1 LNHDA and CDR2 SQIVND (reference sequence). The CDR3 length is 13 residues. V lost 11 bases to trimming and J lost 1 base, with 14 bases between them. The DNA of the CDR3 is TGTGCCTCAAAACGGGCTCCCCAAGAGACCCAGTACTTC. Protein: CASKRAPQETQYF.

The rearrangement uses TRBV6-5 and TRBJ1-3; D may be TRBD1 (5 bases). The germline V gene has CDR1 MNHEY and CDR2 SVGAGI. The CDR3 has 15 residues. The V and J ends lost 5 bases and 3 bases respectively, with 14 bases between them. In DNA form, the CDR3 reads TGTGCCAGCAGTCTTCTAGGGGCGAATGGAAACACCATATATTTT. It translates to CASSLLGANGNTIYF.

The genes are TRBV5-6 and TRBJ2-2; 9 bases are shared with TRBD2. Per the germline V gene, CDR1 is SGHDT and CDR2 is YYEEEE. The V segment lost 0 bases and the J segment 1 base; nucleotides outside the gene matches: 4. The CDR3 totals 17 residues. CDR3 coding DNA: TGTGCCAGCAGCTTGGTGGTGACTAGCGGGAACACCGGGGAGCTGTTTTTT. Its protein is CASSLVVTSGNTGELFF. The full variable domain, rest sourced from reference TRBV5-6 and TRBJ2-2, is DAGVTQSPTHLIKTRGQQVTLRCSPKSGHDTVSWYQQALGQGPQFIFQYYEEEERQRGNFPDRFSGHQFPNYSSELNVNALLLGDSALYLCASSLVVTSGNTGELFFGEGSRLTVL.

The CDR3 DNA follows: TGTGCCAGCAGCTATAGGGTAATGGATGGCTACACCTTC. As protein: CASSYRVMDGYTF. V usage is TRBV6-1 and J usage is TRBJ1-2; unclear D gene. The CDR3 is 13 residues long. Trimming cost V 6 bases and J 6 bases, with 14 bases left between them. CDR1 is MNHNS and CDR2 is SASEGT in the germline V gene.

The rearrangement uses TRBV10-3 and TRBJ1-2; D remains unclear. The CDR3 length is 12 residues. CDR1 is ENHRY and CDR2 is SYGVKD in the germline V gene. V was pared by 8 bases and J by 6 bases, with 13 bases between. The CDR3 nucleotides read TGTGCCATCCTAGAGGGTCGGCATGGCTACACCTTC. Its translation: CAILEGRHGYTF.

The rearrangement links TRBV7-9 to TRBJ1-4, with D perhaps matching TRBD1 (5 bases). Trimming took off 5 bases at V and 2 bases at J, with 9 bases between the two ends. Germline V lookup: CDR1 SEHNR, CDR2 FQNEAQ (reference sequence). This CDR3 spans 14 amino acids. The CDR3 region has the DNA TGTGCCAGCAGCATCGGGGCGACTAATGAAAAACTGTTTTTT. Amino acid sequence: CASSIGATNEKLFF.

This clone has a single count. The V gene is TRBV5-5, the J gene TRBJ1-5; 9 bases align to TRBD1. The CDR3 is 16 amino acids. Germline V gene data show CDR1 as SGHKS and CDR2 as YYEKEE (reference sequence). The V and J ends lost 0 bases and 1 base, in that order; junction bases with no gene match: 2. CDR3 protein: CASSLEQGASNQPQHF. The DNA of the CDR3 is TGTGCCAGCAGCTTGGAACAGGGGGCGAGCAATCAGCCCCAGCATTTT. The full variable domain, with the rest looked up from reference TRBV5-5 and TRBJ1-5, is DAGVTQSPTHLIKTRGQQVTLRCSPISGHKSVSWYQQVLGQGPQFIFQYYEKEERGRGNFPDRFSARQFPNYSSELNVNALLLGDSALYLCASSLEQGASNQPQHFGDGTRLSIL.

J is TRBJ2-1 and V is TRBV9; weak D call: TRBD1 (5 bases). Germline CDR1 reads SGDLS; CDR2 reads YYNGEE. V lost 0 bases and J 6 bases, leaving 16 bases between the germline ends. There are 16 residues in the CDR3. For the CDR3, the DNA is TGTGCCAGCAGCGTAGATACTGGTAGTACAGGCAATGAGCAGTTCTTC. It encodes CASSVDTGSTGNEQFF.

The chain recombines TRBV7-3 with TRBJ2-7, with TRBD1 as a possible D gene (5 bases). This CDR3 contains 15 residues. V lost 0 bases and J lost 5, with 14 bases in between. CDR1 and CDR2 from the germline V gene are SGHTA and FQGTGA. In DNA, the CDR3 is TGTGCCAGCAGCTTAACCCCCCAGGGCTGGCACGAGCAGTACTTC. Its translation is CASSLTPQGWHEQYF.